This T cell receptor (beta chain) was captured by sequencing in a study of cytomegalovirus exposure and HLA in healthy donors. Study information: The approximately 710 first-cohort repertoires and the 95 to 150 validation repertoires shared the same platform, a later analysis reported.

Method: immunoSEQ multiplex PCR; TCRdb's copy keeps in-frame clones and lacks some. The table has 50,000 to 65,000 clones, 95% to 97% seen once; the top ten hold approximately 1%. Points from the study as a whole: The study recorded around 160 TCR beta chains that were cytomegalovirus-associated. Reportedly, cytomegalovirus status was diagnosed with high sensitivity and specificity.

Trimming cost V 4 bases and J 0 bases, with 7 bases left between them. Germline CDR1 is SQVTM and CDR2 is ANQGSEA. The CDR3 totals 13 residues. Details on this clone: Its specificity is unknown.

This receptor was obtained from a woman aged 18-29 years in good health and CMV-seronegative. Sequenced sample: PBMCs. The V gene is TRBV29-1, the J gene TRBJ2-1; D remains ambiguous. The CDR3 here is CSVAGGSYNEQFF. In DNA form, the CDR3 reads TGCAGCGTTGCGGGTGGCTCCTACAATGAGCAGTTCTTC.